The clone carrying this T cell receptor beta chain was picked up a small number of times. No antigen is known for it. Overlapping HIV-1 Gag 15-mer peptides at about 1 ug per peptide per mL were used. CD40L/CD69 double-negative CD45RO-high memory CD4+ T cells were collected. Inclusion required CMV-positive serology and CD4+ counts above 400 cells/uL. CD8+ T cells were removed from PBMCs prior to stimulation. The data derive from a study of persistence of HIV-infected CD4 T cells. Study context: Suppressive ART had lasted a median of 8 years.

This CDR3 contains 14 residues. Trimming took off 6 bases at V and 0 bases at J, with 9 bases between the two ends. Per germline, CDR1 MNHEY and CDR2 SVGAGI. Study outcomes and limitations: Degenerate expanded CDR3beta sequences were enriched among CMV- and Gag-responding cells.

Sequencing used immunoSEQ version 4 in survey mode. TCRdb's copy holds only in-frame clones and misses some; the assay was immunoSEQ multiplex PCR. The sample carries about 36,000 clones, approximately 87% recorded once. The material was cultured CD4+ T cells from PBMCs, obtained from a patient who received antiretroviral therapy. This sequence originates from an adult with HIV. The donor label of this sample is uncertain. V usage is TRBV6-5 and J usage is TRBJ1-3; D not resolved. In DNA form, the CDR3 reads TGTGCCAGCAGCCAGTTGTTCTCTGGAAACACCATATATTTT. Encoded protein: CASSQLFSGNTIYF.